Listed below are T cell receptor beta chains from one sample, sequenced in a study of blood T cells in healthy people across ages. TCRdb re-analysed the 5' RACE reads in MiXCR, keeping a single row per CDR3 protein. This sample has approximately 1,700,000 distinct CDR3 sequences; roughly two fifths occur once, and the top ten carry 23%. Sequenced: blood. Receptor source: a human donor in good health. The conserved cysteine and the conserved F or W are not part of the CDR3 here. The order of the fields is V gene, CDR3 protein.

V: TRBV5-1
CDR3: ASSLVSPGNNYGYT

V: TRBV7-8
CDR3: ASSQEGQYSNQPQH

V: TRBV20-1
CDR3: SALTGGSYEQY

V: TRBV12-3/TRBV12-4
CDR3: ASSPTGQTDTQY

V: TRBV6-2/TRBV6-3
CDR3: ASSYLAGSYNEQF

V: TRBV10-3
CDR3: AIKQRILNTEAF

V: TRBV4-1
CDR3: ASSLLPAYSRGYEAF

V: TRBV28
CDR3: ASSSSGTANNEQF

V: TRBV4-3
CDR3: ASSQEMRGPSSYNEQF

V: TRBV29-1
CDR3: SVGLPGYT

V: TRBV27
CDR3: ASSFISGGSGANVLT

V: TRBV5-5
CDR3: ASSWTGAQPQH

V: TRBV4-1
CDR3: ASSPGTGSYTGELF

V: TRBV29-1
CDR3: SVEWTGDEKLF

V: TRBV6-6
CDR3: ATGFYGYT

V: TRBV4-3
CDR3: ASSQDSGHSLTDTQY

V: TRBV11-2
CDR3: ASSLAGRGEKLF

V: TRBV6-5
CDR3: ASSQSRVNYGYT

V: TRBV29-1
CDR3: SGRQGYGYT

V: TRBV10-3
CDR3: AISGGLQGLNGEQY

V: TRBV7-2
CDR3: ASSSDPVVTDTQY

V: TRBV2
CDR3: ASSEQGTINQPQH

V: TRBV24-1
CDR3: ATSDLNRGQETQY

V: TRBV11-2
CDR3: ASSLGLAVYEQY

V: TRBV28
CDR3: ATGTGVTEAF

V: TRBV4-1
CDR3: ASSQEPSSGGYGETQY

V: TRBV7-9
CDR3: ASSLNRGQGYT

V: TRBV5-1
CDR3: ASSLGGALQETQY

V: TRBV5-1
CDR3: ASSSDPLAGGPTDTQY

V: TRBV3-1
CDR3: ASSRTRTSGVYEQY

V: TRBV29-1
CDR3: SVEDRLGFGGRRSSTDTQY

V: TRBV7-3
CDR3: ASSSRTDSTDTQY